Listed below are T cell receptor beta chains from one sample, sequenced in a study of OX40 agonist ivuxolimab in advanced cancers. TCRdb keeps only in-frame clones here, not all; method: immunoSEQ multiplex PCR. The table lists tens of thousands of clones, around 90% of them singletons. The sequencing used CD4+ or CD8+ T cells sorted from blood, collected in a trial of the OX40 agonist ivuxolimab. All receptors derive from an adult with an advanced solid tumor such as melanoma, head and neck, liver or kidney cancer. CDR3s leave out the opening cysteine and the closing phenylalanine or tryptophan.

>TRBV18
ASSRGAEYNEQF
>TRBV18
ASSPARIPSYEQY
>TRBV5-8
ASLTGWGNTEAF
>TRBV5-1
ASSLDSPYEQY
>TRBV7-2
ASSLGQGANYGYT
>TRBV7-9
ASSLARKGGITPDGYT
>TRBV6-1
ASSENKGVGEKLF
>TRBV13
ASSLLDSGGAF
>TRBV28
ASSFSSGGSYEQY
>TRBV11-2
ASSSGAGTVVNTEAF
>TRBV5-6
ASSVSGQNEQY
>TRBV7-2
ASSLAGLAGGDTQY
>TRBV30
AWSVHYLGNEQF
>TRBV7-9
ASSFPRQREDLGYTQY
>TRBV19
ASSKRQSSGANVLT
>TRBV2
ASRGDTLNTEAF
>TRBV5-1
ASSLPLSGTDNEQF
>TRBV10-3
AISAGDSLDTQY
>TRBV5-1
ASSSDGNTGELF
>TRBV5-1
ASSPMGLTSAGELF
>TRBV2
ASHRTASNQPQH
>TRBV5-1
ASSGTGETQY
>TRBV2
ASMVGTPLDEQF
>TRBV28
ASSSAGTGDYEQY
>TRBV28
ASSQTGYGYT
>TRBV5-6
ASSPRTEIYQETQY
>TRBV7-9
ASSLANRDGYT
>TRBV5-3
ARSLGSGGRSYEQY
>TRBV11-2
ASSLTSGANTGELF
>TRBV11-2
ASSLVGAGPALEQY
>TRBV5-1
ASSLYETQY
>TRBV6-1
ASSFGRNEQF
>TRBV5-1
ASETGQGGTGELF
>TRBV28
ASSFPSTLTKGEQF
>TRBV25-1
ASSATGEVIQY
>TRBV29-1
SVRMTQY
>TRBV10-1
ARDRGRTDTQY
>TRBV5-1
ASSLQGAFGEQY
>TRBV14
ASSQVPGSEQY
>TRBV1
TSSQAKGQAVWVTNEKLF
>TRBV29-1
SVRQGDTQY
>TRBV28
ASMGTVPSRYGYT
>TRBV6-5
ASRLALERSYEQY
>TRBV11-2
ASSYLESNTEAF
>TRBV6-5
ASKAGGIGAYEQY
>TRBV6-5
ASSPLRGGELF
>TRBV6-6
ASSSRDRGKNIQY
>TRBV11-3
ASSRDNEQF
>TRBV6-5
ASSYSKVEKLF
>TRBV10-3
AISGTNTGELF
>TRBV10-2
ASSESGASGYNEQF
>TRBV19
ASNQVGNGYT
>TRBV28
ASTQLPGTERTGELF